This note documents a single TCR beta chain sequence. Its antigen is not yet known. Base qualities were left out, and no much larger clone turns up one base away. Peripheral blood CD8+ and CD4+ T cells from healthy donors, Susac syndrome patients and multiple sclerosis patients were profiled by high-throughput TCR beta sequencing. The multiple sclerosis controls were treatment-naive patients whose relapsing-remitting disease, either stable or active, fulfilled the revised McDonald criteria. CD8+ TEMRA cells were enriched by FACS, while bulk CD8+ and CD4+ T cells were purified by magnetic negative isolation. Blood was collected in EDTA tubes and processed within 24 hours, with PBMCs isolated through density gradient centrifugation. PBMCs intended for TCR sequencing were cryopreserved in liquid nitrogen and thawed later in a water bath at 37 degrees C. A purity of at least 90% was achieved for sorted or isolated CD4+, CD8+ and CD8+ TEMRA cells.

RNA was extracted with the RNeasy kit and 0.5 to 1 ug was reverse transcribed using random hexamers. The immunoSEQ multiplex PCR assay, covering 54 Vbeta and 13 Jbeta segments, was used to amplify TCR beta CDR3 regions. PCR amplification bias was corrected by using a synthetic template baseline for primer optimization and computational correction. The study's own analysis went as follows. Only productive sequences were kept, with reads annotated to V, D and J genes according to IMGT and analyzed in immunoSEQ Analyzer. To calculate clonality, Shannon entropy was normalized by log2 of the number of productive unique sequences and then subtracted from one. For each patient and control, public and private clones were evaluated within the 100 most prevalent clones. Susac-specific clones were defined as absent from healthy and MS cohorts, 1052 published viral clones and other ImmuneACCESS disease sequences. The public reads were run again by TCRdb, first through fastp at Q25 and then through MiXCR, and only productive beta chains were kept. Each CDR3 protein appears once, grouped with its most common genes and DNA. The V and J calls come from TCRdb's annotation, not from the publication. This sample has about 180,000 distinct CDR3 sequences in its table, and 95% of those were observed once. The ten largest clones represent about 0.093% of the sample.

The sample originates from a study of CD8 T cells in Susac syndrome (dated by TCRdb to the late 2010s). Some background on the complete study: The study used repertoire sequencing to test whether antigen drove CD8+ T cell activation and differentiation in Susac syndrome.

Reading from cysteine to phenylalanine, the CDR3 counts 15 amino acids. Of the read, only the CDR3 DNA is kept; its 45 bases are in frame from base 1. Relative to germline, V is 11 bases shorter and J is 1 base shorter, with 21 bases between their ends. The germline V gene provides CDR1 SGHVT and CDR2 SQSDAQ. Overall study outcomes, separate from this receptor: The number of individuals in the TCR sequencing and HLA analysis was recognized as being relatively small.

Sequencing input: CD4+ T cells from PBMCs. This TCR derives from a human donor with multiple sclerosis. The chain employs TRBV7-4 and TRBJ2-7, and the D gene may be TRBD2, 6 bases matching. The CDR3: CAPGELAPNSYEQYF. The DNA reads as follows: TGTGCCCCGGGGGAACTAGCCCCCAATTCCTACGAGCAGTACTTC. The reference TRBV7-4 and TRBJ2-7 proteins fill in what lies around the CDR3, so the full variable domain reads GAGVSQSPRYKVAKRGRDVALRCDSISGHVTLYWYRQTLGQGSEVLTYSQSDAQRDKSGRPSGRFSAERPERSVSTLKIQRTEQGDSAVYLCAPGELAPNSYEQYFGPGTRLTVT.